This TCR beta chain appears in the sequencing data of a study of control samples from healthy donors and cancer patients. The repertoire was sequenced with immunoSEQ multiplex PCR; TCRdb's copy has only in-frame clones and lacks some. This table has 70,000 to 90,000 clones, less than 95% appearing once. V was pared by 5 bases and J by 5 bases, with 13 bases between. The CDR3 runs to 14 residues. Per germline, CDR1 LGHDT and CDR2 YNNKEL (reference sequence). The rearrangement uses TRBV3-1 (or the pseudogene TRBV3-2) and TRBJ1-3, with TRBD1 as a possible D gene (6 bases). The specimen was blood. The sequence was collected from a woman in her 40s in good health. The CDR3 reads CASSFRGLRNTIYF. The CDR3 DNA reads TGTGCCAGCAGCTTCAGGGGATTGAGAAACACCATATATTTT.